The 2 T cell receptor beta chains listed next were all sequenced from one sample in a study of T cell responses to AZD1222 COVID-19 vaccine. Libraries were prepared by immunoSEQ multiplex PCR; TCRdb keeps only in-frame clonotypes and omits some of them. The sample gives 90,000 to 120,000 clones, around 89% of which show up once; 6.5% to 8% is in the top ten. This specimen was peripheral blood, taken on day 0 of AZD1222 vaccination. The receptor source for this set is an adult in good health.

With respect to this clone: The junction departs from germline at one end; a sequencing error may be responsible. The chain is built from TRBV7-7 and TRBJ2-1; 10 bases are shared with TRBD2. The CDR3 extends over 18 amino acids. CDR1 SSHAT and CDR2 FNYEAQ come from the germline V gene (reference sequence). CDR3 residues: CASSLGGSGRASYNEQFF. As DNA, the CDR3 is TGTGCTAGCAGCTTAGGGGGGAGCGGGAGGGCCTCATACAATGAGCAGTTCTTC.

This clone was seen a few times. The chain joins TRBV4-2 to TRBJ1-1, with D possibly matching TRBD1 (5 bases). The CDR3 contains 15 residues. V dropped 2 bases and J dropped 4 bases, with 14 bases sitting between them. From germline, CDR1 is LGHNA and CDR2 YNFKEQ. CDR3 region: CASSQYLGGSTEAFF. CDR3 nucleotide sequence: TGTGCCAGCAGCCAATACTTGGGGGGATCCACTGAAGCTTTCTTT.